This TCR beta chain was documented in a study of shared clonotypes between healthy human individuals. Study-wide findings and caveats: Compared with clonotypes that all four donors shared, non-shared clonotypes had lower generation probabilities. Incompleteness in sorted-subset sequencing, despite large depth, was shown by rarefaction.

Germline V gene sequence: CDR1 SEHNR, CDR2 FQNEAQ (reference sequence). This CDR3 comprises 15 residues. V lost 5 bases to trimming and J lost 3 bases; unmatched junction nucleotides: 6. Remarks on this clone: What it recognizes is unknown.

TCRdb's copy holds only in-frame clones and misses some; the assay was immunoSEQ multiplex PCR. The table shows some 1.5 million clones, with more than 95% occurring only once. Specimen: naive CD4+ T cells sorted from blood. Subset specified: CD45RA+ positively selected. This sequence originates from a man aged 30 to 39 in good health. This chain joins TRBV7-9 and TRBJ1-3; the match to TRBD1 covers 8 bases. CDR3 nucleotides: TGTGCCAGCAGCACTGGACAGGGAAATGGAAACACCATATATTTT. This translates into CASSTGQGNGNTIYF.